This TCR beta chain was found in a study of T cells in Graves' hyperthyroidism and ophthalmopathy. Whole-study findings and limits: Ophthalmopathy prediction by the model preceded onset by a median about 6 months. Peripheral blood also featured most of the thyroid clonotypes expanded above 0.001. Patients with ophthalmopathy were separated from those with stable hyperthyroidism by a 13 V-J model.

Exclusions: uncontrolled infection, other autoimmune disease, pregnancy, lactation. This clonotype came up a few times. Its antigen is unidentified. CDR3 length: 14 residues. CDR1 and CDR2 (germline): SGHTA, FQGNSA. V was clipped by 6 bases and J by 3 bases, with 13 bases between them. TCR beta CDR3 regions were amplified from RNA. First-round RT-PCR with HTBI primers amplified the TCR CDR3 region. TCRdb re-called the multiplex PCR reads through MiXCR, storing one row per CDR3 protein. The profile covers 300,000 to 450,000 distinct CDR3 sequences, with more than 20% appearing a single time and over 70% taken by the ten largest.

This clonotype was obtained from a man between 45 and 60 years old with Graves' hyperthyroidism. The sequenced material came from blood. The V and J genes are TRBV7-2 and TRBJ2-3; the D is unclear. The CDR3 is CASSVEIGTDTQYF. CDR3 in DNA: TGTGCCAGCAGTGTCGAGATCGGGACAGATACGCAGTATTTT.